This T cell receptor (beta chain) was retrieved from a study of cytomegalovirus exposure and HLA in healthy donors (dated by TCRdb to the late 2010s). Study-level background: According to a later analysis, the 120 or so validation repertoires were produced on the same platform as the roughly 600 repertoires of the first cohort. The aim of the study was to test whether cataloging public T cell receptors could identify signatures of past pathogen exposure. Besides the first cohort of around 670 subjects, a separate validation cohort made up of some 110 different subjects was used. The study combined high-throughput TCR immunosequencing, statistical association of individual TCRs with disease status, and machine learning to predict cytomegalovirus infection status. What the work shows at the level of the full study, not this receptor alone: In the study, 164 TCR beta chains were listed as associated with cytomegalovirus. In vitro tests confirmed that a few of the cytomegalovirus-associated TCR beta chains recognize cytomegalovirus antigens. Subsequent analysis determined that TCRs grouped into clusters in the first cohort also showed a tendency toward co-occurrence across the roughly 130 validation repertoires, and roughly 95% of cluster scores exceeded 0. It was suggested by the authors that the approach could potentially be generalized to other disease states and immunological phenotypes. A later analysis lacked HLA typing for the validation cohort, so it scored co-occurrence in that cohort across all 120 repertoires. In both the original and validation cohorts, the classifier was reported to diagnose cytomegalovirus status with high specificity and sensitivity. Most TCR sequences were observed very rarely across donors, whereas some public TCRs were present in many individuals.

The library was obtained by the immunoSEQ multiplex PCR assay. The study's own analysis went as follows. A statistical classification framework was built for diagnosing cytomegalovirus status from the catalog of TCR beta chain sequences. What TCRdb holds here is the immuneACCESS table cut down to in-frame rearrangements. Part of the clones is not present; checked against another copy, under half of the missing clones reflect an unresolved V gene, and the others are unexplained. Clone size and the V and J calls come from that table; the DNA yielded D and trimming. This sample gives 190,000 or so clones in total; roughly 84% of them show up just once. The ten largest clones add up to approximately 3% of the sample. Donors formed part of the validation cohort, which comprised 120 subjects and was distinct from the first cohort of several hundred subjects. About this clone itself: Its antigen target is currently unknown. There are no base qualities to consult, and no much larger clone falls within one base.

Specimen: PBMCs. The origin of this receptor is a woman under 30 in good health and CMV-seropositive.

The DNA is as follows: TGCGCCAGCAGCACCAGCCGAGGCTCCTACAATGAGCAGTTCTTC. Protein translation: CASSTSRGSYNEQFF. The rearranged segments are TRBV5-1 and TRBJ2-1, with the D gene not confidently named. From its cysteine to its phenylalanine, the CDR3 spans 15 amino acids. The only DNA kept is the CDR3, 45 bases in frame from the first base. Taken from the germline V gene, the CDR1 and CDR2 loops are SGHRS and YFSETQ. V gives up 4 bases and J gives up 0 bases, and the segment between their germline ends measures 11 bases.